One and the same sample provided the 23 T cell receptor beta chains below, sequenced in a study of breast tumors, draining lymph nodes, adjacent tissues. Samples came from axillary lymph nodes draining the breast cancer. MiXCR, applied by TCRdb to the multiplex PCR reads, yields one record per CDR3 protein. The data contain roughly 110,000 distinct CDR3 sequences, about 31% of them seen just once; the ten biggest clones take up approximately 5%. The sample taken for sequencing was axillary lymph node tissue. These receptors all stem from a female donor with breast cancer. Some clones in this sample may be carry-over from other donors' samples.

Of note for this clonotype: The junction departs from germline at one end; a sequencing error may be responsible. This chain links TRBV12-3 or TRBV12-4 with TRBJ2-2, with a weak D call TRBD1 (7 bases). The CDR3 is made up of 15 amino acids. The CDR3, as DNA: TGTGCCAGCAGTTTAGGAGGGGGCGGGACCGAGGAGCTGTTTTTT. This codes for CASSLGGGGTEELFF.

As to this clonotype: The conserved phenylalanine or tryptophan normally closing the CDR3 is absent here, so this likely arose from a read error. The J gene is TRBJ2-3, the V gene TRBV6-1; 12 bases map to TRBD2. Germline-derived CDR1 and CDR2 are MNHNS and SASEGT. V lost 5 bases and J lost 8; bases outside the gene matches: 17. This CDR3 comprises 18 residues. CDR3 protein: CASSQHDGLAGSRGTQYS. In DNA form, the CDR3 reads TGTGCCAGCAGTCAACACGACGGACTAGCGGGGTCCAGGGGTACGCAGTATTCT.

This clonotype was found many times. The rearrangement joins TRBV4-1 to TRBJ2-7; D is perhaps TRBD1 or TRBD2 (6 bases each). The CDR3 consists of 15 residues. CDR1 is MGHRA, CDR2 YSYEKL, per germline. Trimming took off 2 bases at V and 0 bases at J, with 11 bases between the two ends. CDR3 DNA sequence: TGCGCCAGCAGCCAACCTAGGGGGGTCTCCTACGAGCAGTACTTC. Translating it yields CASSQPRGVSYEQYF.

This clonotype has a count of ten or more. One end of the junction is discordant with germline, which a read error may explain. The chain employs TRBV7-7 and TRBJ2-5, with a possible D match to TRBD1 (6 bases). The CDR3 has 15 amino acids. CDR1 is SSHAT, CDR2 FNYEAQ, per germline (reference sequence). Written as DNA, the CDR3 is TGTGCTAGCAGCTTTCAAACAGGGACCGGAGAGACCCAGTACTTC. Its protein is CASSFQTGTGETQYF. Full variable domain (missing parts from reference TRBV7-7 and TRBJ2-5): GAGVSQSPRYKVTKRGQDVTLRCDPISSHATLYWYQQALGQGPEFLTYFNYEAQPDKSGLPSDRFSAERPEGSISTLTIQRTEQRDSAMYRCASSFQTGTGETQYFGPGTRLLVL.

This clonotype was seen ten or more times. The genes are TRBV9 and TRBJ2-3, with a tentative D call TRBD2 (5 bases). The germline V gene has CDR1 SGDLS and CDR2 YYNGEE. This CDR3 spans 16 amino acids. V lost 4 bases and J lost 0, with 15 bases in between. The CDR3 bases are TGTGCCAGCAGCCCAGGCGGAGGTGGGAGCACAGATACGCAGTATTTT. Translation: CASSPGGGGSTDTQYF.

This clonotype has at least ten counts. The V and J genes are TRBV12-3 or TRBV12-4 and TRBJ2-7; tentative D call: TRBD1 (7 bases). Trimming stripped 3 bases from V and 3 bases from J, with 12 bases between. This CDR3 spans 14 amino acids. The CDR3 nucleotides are TGTGCCAGCAGTTTCGGAGGGGGCAGCTACGAGCAGTACTTC. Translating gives CASSFGGGSYEQYF.

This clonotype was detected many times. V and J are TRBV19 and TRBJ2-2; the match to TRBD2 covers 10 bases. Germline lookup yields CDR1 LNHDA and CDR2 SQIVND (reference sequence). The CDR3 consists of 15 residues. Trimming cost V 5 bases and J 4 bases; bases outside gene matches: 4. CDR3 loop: CASSPRTSGTGELFF. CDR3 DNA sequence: TGTGCCAGTAGTCCCCGGACTAGCGGCACCGGGGAGCTGTTTTTT.

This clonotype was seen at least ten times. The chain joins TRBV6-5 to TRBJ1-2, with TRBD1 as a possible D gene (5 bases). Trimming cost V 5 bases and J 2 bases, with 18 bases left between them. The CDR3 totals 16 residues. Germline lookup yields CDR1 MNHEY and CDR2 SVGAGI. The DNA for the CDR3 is TGTGCCAGCAGTCCCCGGGGCGGAAGTATAAACTATGGCTACACCTTC. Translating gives CASSPRGGSINYGYTF.

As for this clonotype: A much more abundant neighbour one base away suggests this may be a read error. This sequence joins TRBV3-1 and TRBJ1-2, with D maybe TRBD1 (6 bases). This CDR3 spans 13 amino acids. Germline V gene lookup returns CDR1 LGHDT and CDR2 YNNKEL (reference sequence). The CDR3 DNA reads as TGTGCCAGCAGGGGAACAGGGAACTATGGCTGCACCTTC. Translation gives CASRGTGNYGCTF. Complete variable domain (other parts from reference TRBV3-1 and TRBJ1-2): DTAVSQTPKYLVTQMGNDKSIKCEQNLGHDTMYWYKQDSKKFLKIMFSYNNKELIINETVPNRFSPKSPDKAHLNLHINSLELGDSAVYFCASRGTGNYGCTFGSGTRLTVV.

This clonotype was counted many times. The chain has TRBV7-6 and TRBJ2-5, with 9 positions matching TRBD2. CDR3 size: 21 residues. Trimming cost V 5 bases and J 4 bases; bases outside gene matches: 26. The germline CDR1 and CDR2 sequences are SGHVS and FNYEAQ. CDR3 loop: CASSPLTAPTLAGLSGETQYF. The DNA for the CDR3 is TGTGCCAGCAGCCCCCTCACGGCCCCCACGCTAGCGGGACTGTCGGGAGAGACCCAGTACTTC.

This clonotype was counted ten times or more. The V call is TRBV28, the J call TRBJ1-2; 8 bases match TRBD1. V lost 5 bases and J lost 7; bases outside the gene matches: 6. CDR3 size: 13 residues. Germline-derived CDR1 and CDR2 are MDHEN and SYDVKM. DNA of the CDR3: TGTGCCAGCAGTCCCCCGACAGGGGCTGGCTACACCTTC. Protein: CASSPPTGAGYTF.

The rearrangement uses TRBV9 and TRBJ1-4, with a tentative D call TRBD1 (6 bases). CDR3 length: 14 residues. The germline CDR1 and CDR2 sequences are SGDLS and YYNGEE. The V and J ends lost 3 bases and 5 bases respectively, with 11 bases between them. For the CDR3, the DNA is TGTGCCAGCAGCGCACCTCAGGGGAATGAAAAACTGTTTTTT. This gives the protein CASSAPQGNEKLFF.

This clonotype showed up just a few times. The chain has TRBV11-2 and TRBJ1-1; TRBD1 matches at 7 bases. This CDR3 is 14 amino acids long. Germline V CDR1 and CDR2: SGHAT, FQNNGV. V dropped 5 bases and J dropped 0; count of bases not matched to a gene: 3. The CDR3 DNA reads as TGTGCCAGCAGCCGGGGACAGATGAACACTGAAGCTTTCTTT. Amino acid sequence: CASSRGQMNTEAFF. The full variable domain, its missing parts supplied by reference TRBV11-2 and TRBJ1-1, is EAGVAQSPRYKIIEKRQSVAFWCNPISGHATLYWYQQILGQGPKLLIQFQNNGVVDDSQLPKDRFSAERLKGVDSTLKIQPAKLEDSAVYLCASSRGQMNTEAFFGQGTRLTVV.

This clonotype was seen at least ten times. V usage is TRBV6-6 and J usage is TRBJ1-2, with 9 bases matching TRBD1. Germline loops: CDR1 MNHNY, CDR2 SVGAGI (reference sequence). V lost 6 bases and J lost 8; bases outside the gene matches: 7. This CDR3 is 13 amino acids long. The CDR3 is CASRKQGADGYTF. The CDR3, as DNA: TGTGCCAGCAGAAAACAGGGGGCTGACGGCTACACCTTC.

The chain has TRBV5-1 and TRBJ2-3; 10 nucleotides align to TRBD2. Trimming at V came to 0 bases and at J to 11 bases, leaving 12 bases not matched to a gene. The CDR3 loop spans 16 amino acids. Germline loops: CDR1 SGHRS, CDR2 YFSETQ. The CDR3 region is CASSLEVSGGSNEQYF. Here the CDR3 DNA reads TGCGCCAGCAGCTTGGAAGTTAGCGGGGGGTCAAATGAGCAGTATTTT.

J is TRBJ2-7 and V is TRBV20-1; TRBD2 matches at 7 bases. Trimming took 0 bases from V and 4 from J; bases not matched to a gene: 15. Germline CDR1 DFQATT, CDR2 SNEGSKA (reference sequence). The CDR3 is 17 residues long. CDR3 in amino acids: CSARDLRASAGVYEQYF. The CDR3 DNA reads TGCAGTGCTAGAGATCTCAGGGCTAGCGCGGGAGTTTACGAGCAGTACTTC.

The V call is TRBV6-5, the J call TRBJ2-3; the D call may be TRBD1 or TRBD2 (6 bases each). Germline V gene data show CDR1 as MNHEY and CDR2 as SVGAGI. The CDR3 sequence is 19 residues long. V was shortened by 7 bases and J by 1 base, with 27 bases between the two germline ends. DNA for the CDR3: TGTGCCAGCACCGACCGGGGGCACAGGGAAATTGGTGGCACAGATACGCAGTATTTT. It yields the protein CASTDRGHREIGGTDTQYF.

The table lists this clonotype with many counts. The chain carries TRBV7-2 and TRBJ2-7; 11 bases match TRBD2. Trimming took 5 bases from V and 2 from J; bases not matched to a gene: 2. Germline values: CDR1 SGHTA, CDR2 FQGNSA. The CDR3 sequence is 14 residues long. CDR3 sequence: CASSLSGGAYEQYF. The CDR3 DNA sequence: TGTGCCAGCAGCCTTAGCGGGGGGGCCTACGAGCAGTACTTC.

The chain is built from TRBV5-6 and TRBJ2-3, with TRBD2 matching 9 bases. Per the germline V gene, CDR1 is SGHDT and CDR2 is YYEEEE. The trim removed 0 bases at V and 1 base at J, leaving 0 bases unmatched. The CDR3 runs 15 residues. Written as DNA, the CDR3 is TGTGCCAGCAGCTTGGGCGGGGGGGGCACAGATACGCAGTATTTT. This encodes CASSLGGGGTDTQYF. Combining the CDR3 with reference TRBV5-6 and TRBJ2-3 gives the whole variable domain DAGVTQSPTHLIKTRGQQVTLRCSPKSGHDTVSWYQQALGQGPQFIFQYYEEEERQRGNFPDRFSGHQFPNYSSELNVNALLLGDSALYLCASSLGGGGTDTQYFGPGTRLTVL.

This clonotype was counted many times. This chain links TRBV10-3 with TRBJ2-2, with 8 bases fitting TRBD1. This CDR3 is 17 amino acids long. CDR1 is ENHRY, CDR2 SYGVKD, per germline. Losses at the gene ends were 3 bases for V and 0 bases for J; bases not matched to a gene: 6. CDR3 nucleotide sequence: TGTGCCATCAGTGAAAGGTTGGGACAGGCGAACACCGGGGAGCTGTTTTTT. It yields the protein CAISERLGQANTGELFF.

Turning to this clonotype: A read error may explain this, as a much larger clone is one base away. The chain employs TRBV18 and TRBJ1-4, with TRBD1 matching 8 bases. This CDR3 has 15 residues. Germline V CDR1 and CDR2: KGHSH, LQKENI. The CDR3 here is CVSSPRTGRGEKLFF. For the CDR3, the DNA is TGTGTCAGCTCACCACGGACAGGGCGAGGTGAAAAACTGTTTTTT. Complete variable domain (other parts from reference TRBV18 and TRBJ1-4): NAGVMQNPRHLVRRRGQEARLRCSPMKGHSHVYWYRQLPEEGLKFMVYLQKENIIDESGMPKERFSAEFPKEGPSILRIQQVVRGDSAAYFCVSSPRTGRGEKLFFGSGTQLSVL.

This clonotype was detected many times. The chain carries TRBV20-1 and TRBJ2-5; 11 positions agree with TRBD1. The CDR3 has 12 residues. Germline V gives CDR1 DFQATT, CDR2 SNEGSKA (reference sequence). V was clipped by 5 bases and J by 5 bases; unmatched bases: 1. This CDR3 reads CSARDRGETQYF. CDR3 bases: TGCAGTGCTCGGGACAGGGGGGAGACCCAGTACTTC.

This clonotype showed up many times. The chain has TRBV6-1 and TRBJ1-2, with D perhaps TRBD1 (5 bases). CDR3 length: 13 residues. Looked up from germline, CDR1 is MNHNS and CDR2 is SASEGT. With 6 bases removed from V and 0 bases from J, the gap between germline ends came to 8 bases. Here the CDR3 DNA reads TGTGCCAGCAGACGACAGACTAACTATGGCTACACCTTC. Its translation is CASRRQTNYGYTF.